This TCR beta chain was profiled in a study of T cell repertoires in cytomegalovirus infection. About the study: HLA-B-restricted CMV epitopes that are well studied were used alongside recently identified HLA-C-restricted ones.

Study observations and caveats: HLA-C-restricted CMV clonotypes gave the most frequent clonotype in two of eight donors. Accumulated public TCR beta family frequency recognized individuals carrying CMV together with the relevant HLA.

TCRdb re-analysed the reads in MiXCR, keeping a single row per CDR3 protein. The repertoire consists of some 560,000 distinct CDR3 sequences, with over 35% occurring once and the leading ten covering 48%. This clonotype was counted only a few times. Its specificity is not known. Trimming took off 0 bases at V and 4 bases at J, with 15 bases between the two ends. Germline V gene lookup returns CDR1 SGHTA and CDR2 FQGNSA. The CDR3 consists of 16 residues. This TCR was sampled from a human donor in good health (CMV status not recorded). Some clones in this sample may be carry-over from other donors' samples. The sequencing used cultured PBMCs, collected from culture after CMV antigen stimulation. This rearrangement joins TRBV7-2 to TRBJ1-1, with a tentative D call TRBD1 (6 bases). The CDR3 DNA sequence: TGTGCCAGCAGCTTAGCCAACGACAGGTTGGCCACTGAAGCTTTCTTT. Translating gives CASSLANDRLATEAFF.